This TCR beta chain was recorded in a study of T cell changes during pregnancy in multiple sclerosis. The method was immunoSEQ multiplex PCR; TCRdb's version includes in-frame clones alone and lacks a portion of them. The sample holds about 76,000 clones, 80% to 95% seen once. Trimming removed 3 bases from V and 2 bases from J, with 6 bases in between. CDR1 is MRHNA, CDR2 SNTAGT, per germline. The CDR3 totals 13 residues. This specimen consisted of peripheral blood, obtained after pregnancy. The chain has TRBV6-4 and TRBJ2-3; no clear D gene. This clonotype was obtained from a female donor in good health, enrolled as a control in a pregnancy study. CDR3 sequence reads: CASSESFTDTQYF. CDR3 coding DNA: TGTGCCAGCAGTGAGAGTTTCACAGATACGCAGTATTTT.